A selection of T cell receptor beta chains follows, all from one sample in a study of T cells in Graves' hyperthyroidism and ophthalmopathy. TCRdb reprocessed the multiplex PCR reads with MiXCR, giving one entry per CDR3 protein. This sample has some 600,000 distinct CDR3 sequences, with 14% found just once. Sequencing was carried out using blood. These receptors were taken from a woman aged 30 to 39 with Graves' hyperthyroidism that later progressed to Graves' ophthalmopathy. Each CDR3 is given with its conserved first and last residue. The D gene is left open where the match is weak. The size entry is marked missing in some rows and otherwise reads once, few, many or a size class.

>.|TRBV12-3/TRBV12-4|many|12|TRBJ2-7
CASSTQSYEQYF
TGTGCCAGCAGTACTCAATCCTACGAGCAGTACTTC
>.|TRBV20-1|many|12|TRBJ2-3
CSALALTDTQYF
TGCAGTGCACTAGCTCTAACAGATACGCAGTATTTT
>.|TRBV19|few|11|TRBJ2-1
CATLGGREKFF
TGTGCCACCCTCGGGGGGCGAGAGAAGTTCTTC
>TRBD1|TRBV24-1|many|15|TRBJ2-1
CATSETDRPYNEQFF
TGTGCCACCAGTGAGACGGACAGGCCCTACAATGAGCAGTTCTTC
>.|TRBV5-1|few|15|TRBJ1-4
CASSSGGIINEKLFF
TGCGCTAGCAGCTCCGGGGGGATTATTAATGAAAAACTGTTTTTT
>.|TRBV28|.|14|TRBJ1-1
CASSPPGQYTEAFF
TGTGCCAGCAGCCCGCCGGGGCAATACACTGAAGCTTTCTTT
>TRBD1|TRBV5-5|many|15|TRBJ1-5
CASSPWTGDNQPQHF
TGTGCCAGCAGCCCCTGGACAGGAGATAATCAGCCCCAGCATTTT
>.|TRBV6-1|.|14|TRBJ2-7
CASSLGPAVYEQYF
TGTGCCAGCAGTTTAGGACCCGCTGTTTACGAGCAGTACTTC
>.|TRBV30|few|14|TRBJ1-1
CAWSVRRSRSMAFF
TGTGCCTGGAGTGTACGGCGGAGCAGGTCCATGGCTTTCTTT
>.|TRBV3-1|many|13|TRBJ2-1
CASSLYPGNEQFF
TGTGCCAGCAGCCTGTACCCAGGCAATGAGCAGTTCTTC
>TRBD2|TRBV20-1|many|16|TRBJ2-5
CSARRGGAGGPGTQYF
TGCAGTGCTAGACGGGGGGGAGCGGGAGGGCCGGGGACCCAGTACTTC
>TRBD1|TRBV30|many|13|TRBJ2-2
CASVQGTTGELFF
TGTGCCTCCGTACAGGGGACCACCGGGGAGCTGTTTTTT
>TRBD1|TRBV27|.|15|TRBJ2-3
CASSTDRDSTDTQYF
TGTGCCAGCAGTACTGACAGGGATAGCACAGATACGCAGTATTTT
>.|TRBV3-1|many|12|TRBJ2-5
CASSPAGSFRNF
TGTGCCAGCAGCCCCGCGGGATCGTTTCGGAACTTC
>.|TRBV19|few|13|TRBJ1-1
CASNTGMNTEAFF
TGTGCCAGCAATACAGGGATGAACACTGAAGCTTTCTTT
>.|TRBV9|.|13|TRBJ2-5
CASSVGAVETQYF
TGTGCCAGCAGCGTAGGCGCGGTGGAGACCCAGTACTTC
>TRBD2|TRBV7-2|few|17|TRBJ2-2
CASSLGLAGGPGGELFF
TGTGCCAGCAGCTTAGGCCTAGCGGGAGGGCCGGGGGGGGAGCTGTTTTTT
>TRBD1|TRBV20-1|many|13|TRBJ1-2
CSAKGTGDYGYTF
TGCAGTGCTAAGGGGACAGGGGACTATGGCTACACCTTC
>TRBD1|TRBV5-6|many|15|TRBJ1-6
CASSTSGGINSPLHF
TGTGCCAGCAGCACCTCAGGGGGCATAAATTCACCCCTCCACTTT
>.|TRBV5-1|many|12|TRBJ2-1
CASSLTIREKFF
TGCGCCAGCAGCTTAACGATCAGGGAGAAGTTCTTC
>.|TRBV11-3|many|17|TRBJ1-3
CASSPWVSAISGNTIYF
TGTGCCAGCAGCCCGTGGGTAAGCGCGATCTCTGGAAACACCATATATTTT
>TRBD1|TRBV18|many|15|TRBJ2-7
CASSSGQPLSYEQYF
TGTGCCAGCTCTTCGGGACAGCCTCTCTCCTACGAGCAGTACTTC
>.|TRBV30|few|12|TRBJ2-7
CAWGPAGYEQYF
TGTGCCTGGGGCCCAGCGGGCTACGAGCAGTACTTC
>.|TRBV27|many|12|TRBJ2-1
CASYKGKNEQFF
TGTGCCAGTTACAAGGGTAAGAATGAGCAGTTCTTC
>.|TRBV6-1|many|15|TRBJ1-5
CASGSEGRGNQPQHF
TGTGCCAGCGGATCCGAGGGACGAGGCAATCAGCCCCAGCATTTT
>TRBD1|TRBV19|.|19|TRBJ1-6
CASSAFRDRGVSGNSPLHF
TGTGCCAGTAGTGCGTTCCGGGACAGGGGAGTAAGTGGGAATTCACCCCTCCACTTT
>TRBD1|TRBV28|.|13|TRBJ1-1
CASSWGQSPEAFF
TGTGCCAGCAGTTGGGGACAGAGCCCTGAAGCTTTCTTT
>.|TRBV3-1|many|14|TRBJ1-6
CASSPKDRMSPLHF
TGTGCCAGCAGCCCTAAGGACAGAATGTCACCCCTCCACTTT
>.|TRBV11-2|many|16|TRBJ1-6
CASSLTGPGTNSPLHF
TGTGCCAGCAGCTTAACCGGGCCAGGGACCAATTCACCCCTCCACTTT
>TRBD2|TRBV7-2|many|17|TRBJ2-1
CASSLDPAGGLNREQFF
TGTGCCAGCAGCTTAGATCCAGCGGGAGGCCTTAATCGGGAGCAGTTCTTC
>TRBD1|TRBV6-5|.|15|TRBJ1-1
CASSSTDTGGTEAFF
TGTGCCAGCAGTTCCACTGACACAGGGGGCACTGAAGCTTTCTTT
>.|TRBV29-1|few|13|TRBJ2-1
CSAHSGLHNEQFF
TGCAGCGCCCACTCGGGTCTCCACAATGAGCAGTTCTTC
>.|TRBV5-1|many|13|TRBJ1-2
CASSLAMDGGYTF
TGCGCCAGCAGCTTGGCCATGGATGGCGGCTACACCTTC
>TRBD1|TRBV12-3/TRBV12-4|many|14|TRBJ1-1
CASSHGTGVTEAFF
TGTGCCAGCAGCCACGGGACAGGGGTCACTGAAGCTTTCTTT
>.|TRBV5-1|many|14|TRBJ2-1
CASSFRDSAYEQFF
TGCGCCAGCAGCTTCCGGGATTCGGCGTATGAGCAGTTCTTC
>.|TRBV28|many|16|TRBJ2-1
CASSLWAGVMRNEQFF
TGTGCCAGCAGTTTGTGGGCAGGGGTTATGAGGAATGAGCAGTTCTTC
>TRBD2|TRBV25-1|many|16|TRBJ2-2
CASSKAGGTNTGELFF
TGTGCCAGCAGTAAAGCGGGAGGGACGAACACCGGGGAGCTGTTTTTT
>.|TRBV6-1|many|13|TRBJ1-2
CAAGAATTTGYTF
TGTGCCGCGGGGGCGGCGACGACCACTGGCTACACCTTC
>.|TRBV27|once|14|TRBJ1-2
CASSGADPNYGYTF
TGTGCCAGCAGTGGGGCGGACCCAAACTATGGCTACACCTTC
>.|TRBV7-2|.|18|TRBJ1-3
CASTIRQPTSQPGNTIYF
TGTGCCAGCACCATAAGACAGCCCACCTCCCAACCTGGAAACACCATATATTTT
>.|TRBV20-1|many|13|TRBJ1-2
CSARGDGHYGYTF
TGCAGTGCTAGAGGGGACGGGCACTATGGCTACACCTTC
>.|TRBV11-1|.|19|TRBJ1-3
CASSHGGWAGASSGNTIYF
TGTGCCAGCAGCCATGGAGGATGGGCAGGGGCCAGCTCTGGAAACACCATATATTTT
>.|TRBV2|many|13|TRBJ1-5
CASLPGRNQPQHF
TGTGCCAGCCTCCCAGGGAGGAATCAGCCCCAGCATTTT
>TRBD1|TRBV9|many|14|TRBJ1-5
CASARQGQDQPQHF
TGTGCCAGCGCGAGACAGGGGCAGGATCAGCCCCAGCATTTT
>.|TRBV27|few|16|TRBJ1-5
CASSPFYRDRNQPQHF
TGTGCCAGCAGTCCCTTCTACCGGGACCGAAATCAGCCCCAGCATTTT
>TRBD1|TRBV9|.|13|TRBJ1-2
CASSDAGTDGYTF
TGTGCCAGCAGCGACGCCGGGACAGATGGCTACACCTTC
>TRBD1|TRBV12-5|few|16|TRBJ2-1
CASGLGQTLGQGEQFF
TGTGCTAGTGGTTTGGGCCAGACCCTAGGACAGGGGGAGCAGTTCTTC
>.|TRBV6-1|many|18|TRBJ2-3
CASSPRAFRGASTDTQYF
TGTGCCAGCAGTCCACGCGCTTTCAGGGGGGCTAGCACAGATACGCAGTATTTT
>TRBD1|TRBV11-2|.|18|TRBJ2-2
CASSLVRTGAPNTGELFF
TGTGCCAGCAGCTTAGTCCGGACAGGGGCCCCGAACACCGGGGAGCTGTTTTTT
>.|TRBV30|many|11|TRBJ2-3
CAWSSEDTQYF
TGTGCCTGGAGTAGTGAAGATACGCAGTATTTT
>.|TRBV7-6|many|14|TRBJ2-2
CASSLSGFTGELFF
TGTGCCAGCAGCTTAAGCGGATTCACCGGGGAGCTGTTTTTT
>TRBD2|TRBV6-2/TRBV6-3|.|12|TRBJ2-1
CASRTLAGGPFF
TGTGCCAGCAGAACCTTAGCGGGAGGGCCGTTCTTC
>TRBD1|TRBV5-1|many|12|TRBJ2-1
CASSLQGNEQFF
TGTGCCAGCAGTTTACAGGGGAATGAGCAGTTCTTC